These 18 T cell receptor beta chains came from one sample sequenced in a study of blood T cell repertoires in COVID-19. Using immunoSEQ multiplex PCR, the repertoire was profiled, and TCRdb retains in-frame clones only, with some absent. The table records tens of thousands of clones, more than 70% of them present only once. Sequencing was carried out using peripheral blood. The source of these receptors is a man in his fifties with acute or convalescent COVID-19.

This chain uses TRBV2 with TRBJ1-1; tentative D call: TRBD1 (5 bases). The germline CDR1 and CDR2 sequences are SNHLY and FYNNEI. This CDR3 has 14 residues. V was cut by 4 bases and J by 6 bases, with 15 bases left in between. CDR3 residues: CASSVKNRFSEAFF. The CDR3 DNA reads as TGTGCCAGCAGTGTAAAGAACAGGTTCTCTGAAGCTTTCTTT.

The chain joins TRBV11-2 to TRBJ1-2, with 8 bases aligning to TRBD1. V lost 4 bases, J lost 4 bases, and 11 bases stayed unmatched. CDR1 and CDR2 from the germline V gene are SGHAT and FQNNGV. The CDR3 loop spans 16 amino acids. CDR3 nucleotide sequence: TGTGCCAGCAGCTCCACCCCTACAGGGGGAAGCTATGGCTACACCTTC. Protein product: CASSSTPTGGSYGYTF.

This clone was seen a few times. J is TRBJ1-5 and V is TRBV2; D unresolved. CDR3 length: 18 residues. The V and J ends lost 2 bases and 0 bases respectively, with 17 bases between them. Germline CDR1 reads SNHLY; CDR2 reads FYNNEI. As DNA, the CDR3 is TGTGCCAGCAGTGAAACGGGGAGGGAGACCCATAGCAATCAGCCCCAGCATTTT. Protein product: CASSETGRETHSNQPQHF.

CDR3 coding DNA: TGTGCCAGCAGCCGGAGGGTAAATGGCTACACCTTC. Protein product: CASSRRVNGYTF. The rearrangement links TRBV7-9 to TRBJ1-2; D gene unclear. This CDR3 comprises 12 residues. Trimming removed 5 bases from V and 6 bases from J, with 10 bases in between. In germline, CDR1 is SEHNR, CDR2 FQNEAQ (reference sequence).

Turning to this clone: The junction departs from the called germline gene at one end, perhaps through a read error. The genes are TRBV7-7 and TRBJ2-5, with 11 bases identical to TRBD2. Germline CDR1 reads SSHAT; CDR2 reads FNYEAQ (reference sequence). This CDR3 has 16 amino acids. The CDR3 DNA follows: TGTGCTAGCAGCTTAGCGCTAGCGGGGGGCCAAGAGACCCAGTACTTC. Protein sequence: CASSLALAGGQETQYF.

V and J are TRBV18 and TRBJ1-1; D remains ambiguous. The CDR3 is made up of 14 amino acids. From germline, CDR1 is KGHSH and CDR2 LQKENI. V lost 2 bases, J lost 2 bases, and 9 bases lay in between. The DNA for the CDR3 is TGTGCCAGCTCACCAGGCCTGGTTAACACTGAAGCTTTCTTT. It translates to CASSPGLVNTEAFF.

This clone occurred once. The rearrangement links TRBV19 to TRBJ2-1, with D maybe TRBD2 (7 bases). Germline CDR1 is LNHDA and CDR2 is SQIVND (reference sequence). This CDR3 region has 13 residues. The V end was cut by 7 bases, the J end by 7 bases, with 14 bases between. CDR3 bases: TGTGCCAGTAAATCGGGGGGCCGGAATGAGCAGTTCTTC. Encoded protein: CASKSGGRNEQFF.

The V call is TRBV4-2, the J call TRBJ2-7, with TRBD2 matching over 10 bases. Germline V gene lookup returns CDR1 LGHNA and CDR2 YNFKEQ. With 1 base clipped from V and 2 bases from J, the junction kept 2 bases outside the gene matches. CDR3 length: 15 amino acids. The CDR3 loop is CASSQGAGGPYEQYF. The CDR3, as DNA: TGTGCCAGCAGCCAAGGAGCGGGGGGGCCCTACGAGCAGTACTTC.

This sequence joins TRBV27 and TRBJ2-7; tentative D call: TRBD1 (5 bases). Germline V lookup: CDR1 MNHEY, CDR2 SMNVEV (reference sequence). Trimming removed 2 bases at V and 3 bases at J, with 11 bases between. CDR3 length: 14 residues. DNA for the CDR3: TGTGCCAGCAGTTTAGCAGGGTTCAACTACGAGCAGTACTTC. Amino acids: CASSLAGFNYEQYF.

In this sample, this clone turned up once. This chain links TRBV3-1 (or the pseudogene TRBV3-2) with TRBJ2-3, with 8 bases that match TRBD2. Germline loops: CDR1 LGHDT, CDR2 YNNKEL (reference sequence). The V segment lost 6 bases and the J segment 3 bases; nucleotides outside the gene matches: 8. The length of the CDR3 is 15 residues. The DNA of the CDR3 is TGTGCCAGCAGTAGACGGGAGGGCCGTACAGATACGCAGTATTTT. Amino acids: CASSRREGRTDTQYF.

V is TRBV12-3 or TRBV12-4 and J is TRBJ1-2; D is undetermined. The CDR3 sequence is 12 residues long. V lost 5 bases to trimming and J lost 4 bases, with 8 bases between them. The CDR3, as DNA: TGTGCCAGCAGTCGACAAGTCTATGGCTACACCTTC. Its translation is CASSRQVYGYTF.

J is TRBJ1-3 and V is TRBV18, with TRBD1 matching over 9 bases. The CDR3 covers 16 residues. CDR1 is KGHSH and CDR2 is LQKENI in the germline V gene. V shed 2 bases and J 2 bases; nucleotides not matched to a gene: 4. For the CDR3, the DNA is TGTGCCAGCTCACCATCCGGGACAGGGACTGGAAACACCATATATTTT. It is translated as CASSPSGTGTGNTIYF.

The CDR3 nucleotides read TGTGCCTGGCGACAGGGGGCCACAGATACGCAGTATTTT. Amino acids: CAWRQGATDTQYF. The chain has TRBV30 and TRBJ2-3; 10 bases line up with TRBD1. Per the germline V gene, CDR1 is GTSNPN and CDR2 is SVGIG (reference sequence). Trimming took 5 bases from V and 2 from J; bases not matched to a gene: 1. The CDR3 consists of 13 residues.

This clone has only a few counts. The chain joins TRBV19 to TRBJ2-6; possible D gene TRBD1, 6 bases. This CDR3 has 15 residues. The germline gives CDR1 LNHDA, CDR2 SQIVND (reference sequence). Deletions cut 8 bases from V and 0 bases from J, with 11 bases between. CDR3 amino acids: CASARDISGANVLTF. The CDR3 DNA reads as TGTGCCAGTGCCCGGGACATCTCTGGGGCCAACGTCCTGACTTTC.

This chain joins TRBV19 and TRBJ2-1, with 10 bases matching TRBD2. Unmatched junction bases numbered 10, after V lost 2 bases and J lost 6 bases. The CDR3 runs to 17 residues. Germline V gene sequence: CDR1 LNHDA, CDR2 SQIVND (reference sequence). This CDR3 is CASSIILSGRAGNEQFF. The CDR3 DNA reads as TGTGCCAGTAGTATAATCTTAAGCGGGAGGGCGGGCAATGAGCAGTTCTTC.

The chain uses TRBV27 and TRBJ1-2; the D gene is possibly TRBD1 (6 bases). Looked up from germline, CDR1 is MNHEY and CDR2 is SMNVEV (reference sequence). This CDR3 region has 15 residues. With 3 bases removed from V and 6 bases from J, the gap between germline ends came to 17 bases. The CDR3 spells CASSFGTGRRDGYTF. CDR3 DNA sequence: TGTGCCAGCAGTTTCGGCACAGGGAGAAGGGATGGCTACACCTTC.

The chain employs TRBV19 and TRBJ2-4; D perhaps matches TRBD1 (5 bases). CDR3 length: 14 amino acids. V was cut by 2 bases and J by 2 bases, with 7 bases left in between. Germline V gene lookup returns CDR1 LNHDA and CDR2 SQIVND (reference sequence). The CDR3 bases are TGTGCCAGTAGTATACAGGGTACCAAAAACATTCAGTACTTC. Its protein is CASSIQGTKNIQYF.

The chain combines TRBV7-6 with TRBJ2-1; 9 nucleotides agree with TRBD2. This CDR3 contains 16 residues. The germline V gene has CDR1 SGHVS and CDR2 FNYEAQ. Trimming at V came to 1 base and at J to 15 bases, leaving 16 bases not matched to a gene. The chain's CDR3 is CASSLEAAGGPSGAFF. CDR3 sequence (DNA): TGTGCCAGCAGCTTAGAGGCGGCGGGGGGGCCTAGTGGGGCGTTCTTC.